Presented here are 30 T cell receptor beta chains from one specimen sequenced in a study of response to subunit inactivated influenza vaccine. TCRdb fed the RT-PCR reads into MiXCR, producing one record per CDR3 protein. Found here are 560,000 or so distinct CDR3 sequences, approximately 7.6% of them singletons; the top ten hold 10% to 15%. The specimen was PBMCs from blood, collected less than 30 months after vaccination. The source of these receptors is a man in his fifties or sixties who received an inactivated influenza vaccine.

This clonotype was picked up many times. The chain links TRBV7-2 to TRBJ1-2; D not certain. This CDR3 comprises 13 residues. Trimming took 0 bases from V and 3 from J, leaving 5 bases between them. Germline lookup yields CDR1 SGHTA and CDR2 FQGNSA. The chain's CDR3 is CASSLAQDYGYTF. The CDR3 bases are TGTGCCAGCAGCTTAGCCCAGGACTATGGCTACACCTTC.

The chain joins TRBV5-6 to TRBJ2-2; 7 bases match TRBD2. Germline values: CDR1 SGHDT, CDR2 YYEEEE. The V gene end was trimmed by 0 bases and the J gene end by 4 bases; junction bases not matched to a gene: 12. This CDR3 is built from 18 residues. The CDR3 here is CASSLVRVAGDPTGELFF. The CDR3 nucleotides read TGTGCCAGCAGCTTGGTCCGAGTAGCGGGCGACCCCACCGGGGAGCTGTTTTTT.

This clonotype occurred a few times. V is TRBV29-1 and J is TRBJ1-2; no firm D call. V lost 8 bases, J lost 7 bases, and 20 bases lay in between. CDR3 length equals 13 residues. Per the germline V gene, CDR1 is SQVTM and CDR2 is ANQGSEA. The chain's CDR3 is CSITFRAQGGYTF. The CDR3 region has the DNA TGCAGCATAACCTTCCGGGCCCAAGGTGGCTACACCTTC.

This chain connects TRBV7-8 to TRBJ1-2, with D uncertain. The CDR3 totals 10 residues. Trimming took 4 bases from V and 6 from J, leaving 3 bases between them. Germline CDR1 reads SGHVS; CDR2 reads FQNEAQ. The CDR3 nucleotides read TGTGCCAGCAGCTCGAATGGCTACACCTTC. Translating it yields CASSSNGYTF. Full variable domain (missing parts from reference TRBV7-8 and TRBJ1-2): GAGVSQSPRYKVAKRGQDVALRCDPISGHVSLFWYQQALGQGPEFLTYFQNEAQLDKSGLPSDRFFAERPEGSVSTLKIQRTQQEDSAVYLCASSSNGYTFGSGTRLTVV.

This clonotype was seen only a few times. This sequence joins TRBV18 and TRBJ2-7; D gene ambiguous. Trimming took 5 bases from V and 7 from J, leaving 15 bases between them. The CDR3 consists of 13 residues. Germline CDR1 and CDR2: KGHSH and LQKENI. The CDR3 nucleotides are TGTGCCAGCTCAACACGGCTCGAAGGGGAGCAGTACTTC. This sequence encodes CASSTRLEGEQYF.

This clonotype was seen only a few times. The V gene is TRBV6-5, the J gene TRBJ2-2; 8 bases align to TRBD1. V dropped 4 bases and J dropped 2; count of bases not matched to a gene: 6. Germline V lookup: CDR1 MNHEY, CDR2 SVGAGI. The CDR3 covers 16 residues. The CDR3 bases are TGTGCCAGCAGTTTGACAGGGGCGACCAACACCGGGGAGCTGTTTTTT. Its translation is CASSLTGATNTGELFF.

This clonotype was seen ten or more times. The CDR3 nucleotides are TGTGCCAGCAGTCTGACAGGGGGTAGGTACAATGAGCAGTTCTTC. Its translation is CASSLTGGRYNEQFF. This chain connects TRBV6-1 to TRBJ2-1; 9 bases are a match to TRBD1. Germline lookup yields CDR1 MNHNS and CDR2 SASEGT. The V gene end was trimmed by 5 bases and the J gene end by 4 bases; junction bases not matched to a gene: 6. The CDR3 extends over 15 amino acids.

The chain combines TRBV14 with TRBJ1-1, with 10 bases lining up with TRBD1. V lost 1 base to trimming and J lost 11 bases; unmatched junction nucleotides: 4. Germline lookup yields CDR1 SGHDN and CDR2 FVKESK. The CDR3 consists of 13 residues. The CDR3 DNA is TGTGCCAGCAGCCAAGTGGGACAGGGGCGGGCTTTCTTT. It specifies CASSQVGQGRAFF.

This clonotype was recorded a few times. The chain combines TRBV3-1 with TRBJ2-5; 12 bases are a match to TRBD2. The V and J ends lost 4 bases and 6 bases, in that order; junction bases with no gene match: 12. This CDR3 is 17 amino acids long. Germline V gene data show CDR1 as LGHDT and CDR2 as YNNKEL (reference sequence). Written as DNA, the CDR3 is TGTGCCAGCAGCCCCTCTCTTACTAGCGGGGGGTATAAGACCCAGTACTTC. Translated, it gives CASSPSLTSGGYKTQYF.

This clonotype has a handful of counts. This chain joins TRBV20-1 and TRBJ2-5; 13 bases align to TRBD2. V dropped 6 bases and J dropped 8; count of bases not matched to a gene: 6. The CDR3 contains 13 residues. Germline CDR1 and CDR2: DFQATT and SNEGSKA (reference sequence). The CDR3 loop reads CSAKTSGGFTQYF. Here the CDR3 DNA reads TGCAGTGCCAAGACTAGCGGGGGGTTTACCCAGTACTTC.

V and J are TRBV7-2 and TRBJ2-1, with TRBD1 identical over 9 bases. V lost 5 bases and J lost 8; bases outside the gene matches: 7. The CDR3 is made up of 14 amino acids. CDR1 and CDR2 from the germline V gene are SGHTA and FQGNSA. CDR3 loop: CASSPGQGRDEQFF. The CDR3 nucleotides read TGTGCCAGCAGCCCGGGACAGGGTCGGGATGAGCAGTTCTTC.

This clonotype was recorded a few times. The genes are TRBV20-1 and TRBJ2-5, with D perhaps matching TRBD2 (6 bases). The CDR3 is 14 amino acids. The germline V gene has CDR1 DFQATT and CDR2 SNEGSKA (reference sequence). Trimming left V 2 bases short and J 5 bases short, with 15 bases between. CDR3 region: CSARSGSGGETQYF. The CDR3 DNA is TGCAGTGCTAGAAGCGGTAGCGGCGGGGAGACCCAGTACTTC.

The rearrangement links TRBV28 to TRBJ1-1; D gene ambiguous. Germline V gene sequence: CDR1 MDHEN, CDR2 SYDVKM. Between the trimmed V and J ends, which lost 6 bases and 1 base, there was a span of 12 bases. The CDR3 runs to 14 residues. Here the CDR3 reads CASSPEQQNTEAFF. For the CDR3, the DNA is TGTGCCAGCAGCCCCGAACAACAGAACACTGAAGCTTTCTTT.

This clonotype came up a few times. The genes are TRBV20-1 and TRBJ2-7; D gene uncertain. Germline V gene data show CDR1 as DFQATT and CDR2 as SNEGSKA (reference sequence). The CDR3 contains 13 residues. Trimming stripped 0 bases from V and 3 bases from J, with 9 bases between. The CDR3 loop reads CSARERQYYEQYF. The CDR3, as DNA: TGCAGTGCTAGAGAGCGGCAATACTACGAGCAGTACTTC.

The chain recombines TRBV28 with TRBJ2-2, with D hard to call. From germline, CDR1 is MDHEN and CDR2 SYDVKM. V gave up 3 bases and J gave up 4 bases, with 15 bases separating them. CDR3 length: 16 residues. The CDR3 DNA follows: TGTGCCAGCAGTTTTAACGAGATAGCCCTCACCGGGGAGCTGTTTTTT. Its translation: CASSFNEIALTGELFF.

This clonotype was found many times. This rearrangement joins TRBV7-2 to TRBJ2-3; D is undetermined. The germline V gene encodes CDR1 SGHTA and CDR2 FQGNSA. Trimming shortened V by 0 bases and J by 2 bases, and 6 bases separated the two germline ends. The CDR3 consists of 14 residues. The CDR3 protein is CASSLAPSTDTQYF. The CDR3 DNA reads TGTGCCAGCAGCTTAGCTCCCTCCACAGATACGCAGTATTTT.

The chain links TRBV5-1 to TRBJ2-3; 13 bases map to TRBD2. The CDR3 loop spans 16 amino acids. Germline CDR1 reads SGHRS; CDR2 reads YFSETQ. Germline trimming cut 4 bases from V and 1 base from J; bases unmatched to any gene: 3. CDR3: CASSNGLAGGTDTQYF. The CDR3 DNA follows: TGCGCCAGCAGCAACGGACTAGCGGGGGGCACAGATACGCAGTATTTT.

V is TRBV20-1 and J is TRBJ2-1, with no clear D. The CDR3 extends over 14 amino acids. Germline V gives CDR1 DFQATT, CDR2 SNEGSKA (reference sequence). Trimming stripped 0 bases from V and 2 bases from J, with 8 bases between. The CDR3 coding sequence is TGCAGTGCTAGAGATCTAACTACCTACAATGAGCAGTTCTTC. Protein product: CSARDLTTYNEQFF.

V gene TRBV6-1 combines with J gene TRBJ2-6; 8 bases align to TRBD1. The CDR3 sequence is 18 residues long. CDR1 and CDR2 (germline): MNHNS, SASEGT. The J segment lost 0 bases and the V segment lost 7 bases, leaving 11 bases of the junction unmatched. CDR3 nucleotide sequence: TGTGCCAGCACGAGGGGAGACAGGGGATCCTCTGGGGCCAACGTCCTGACTTTC. This sequence encodes CASTRGDRGSSGANVLTF.

The rearrangement uses TRBV7-2 and TRBJ2-7, with no clear D. Germline CDR1 is SGHTA and CDR2 is FQGNSA. V lost 1 base and J 6 bases, leaving 7 bases between the germline ends. The CDR3 is made up of 12 amino acids. CDR3 residues: CASSLGSGEQYF. CDR3 bases: TGTGCCAGCAGCTTAGGCTCAGGCGAGCAGTACTTC.

This clonotype occurred a few times. V gene TRBV6-2 or TRBV6-3 combines with J gene TRBJ2-3; 9 nucleotides line up with TRBD2. Germline V lookup: CDR1 MNHEY, CDR2 SVGEGT. The CDR3 loop spans 14 amino acids. V lost 7 bases and J lost 0; bases outside the gene matches: 2. The CDR3 nucleotides are TGTGCCAGCACTCTAGCGGGGAGCACAGATACGCAGTATTTT. It is translated as CASTLAGSTDTQYF.

This clonotype was picked up many times. This chain connects TRBV6-5 to TRBJ2-7; D call uncertain. CDR1 is MNHEY and CDR2 is SVGAGI in the germline V gene. V gave up 0 bases and J gave up 3 bases, with 6 bases separating them. The CDR3 sequence is 13 residues long. CDR3 sequence: CASSYSTGYEQYF. CDR3 DNA: TGTGCCAGCAGTTACTCTACCGGCTACGAGCAGTACTTC.

This clonotype came up a few times. The V and J genes are TRBV28 and TRBJ2-1; D call uncertain. The CDR3 runs 13 residues. Germline V CDR1 and CDR2: MDHEN, SYDVKM. Between the trimmed V and J ends, which lost 4 bases and 4 bases, there was a span of 8 bases. CDR3 amino acids: CASSSELYNEQFF. CDR3 in DNA: TGTGCCAGCAGTTCCGAGTTATACAATGAGCAGTTCTTC. Full variable domain (remainder filled in from reference TRBV28 and TRBJ2-1): DVKVTQSSRYLVKRTGEKVFLECVQDMDHENMFWYRQDPGLGLRLIYFSYDVKMKEKGDIPEGYSVSREKKERFSLILESASTNQTSMYLCASSSELYNEQFFGPGTRLTVL.

There are many counts of this clonotype. The rearrangement uses TRBV21-1 and TRBJ2-7; TRBD1 was called by the table and not checked on the DNA. TRBV21-1 is listed as a pseudogene. The CDR3 runs 15 residues. For the CDR3, the DNA is TGTGCCAGCAGCAAAATCTGGACACCAAATTACGAGCAGTACTTC. It codes for CASSKIWTPNYEQYF.

The chain combines TRBV10-3 with TRBJ2-7; TRBD2 matches at 11 bases. The trim removed 6 bases at V and 5 bases at J, leaving 9 bases unmatched. Germline CDR1 is ENHRY and CDR2 is SYGVKD. The CDR3 spans 15 residues. CDR3 nucleotide sequence: TGTGCCATCAGCCTGACTAGCGGGATATCTAACGAGCAGTACTTC. Translated: CAISLTSGISNEQYF.

This clonotype has only a few counts. The V and J genes are TRBV10-3 and TRBJ2-7, with 7 bases fitting TRBD1. This CDR3 region has 13 residues. CDR1 ENHRY and CDR2 SYGVKD come from the germline V gene. The junction had 8 bases not matched to a gene; V was cut back by 0 bases and J by 12 bases. CDR3 sequence: CAISESEDRPGYF. CDR3 coding DNA: TGTGCCATCAGTGAGTCAGAGGACAGGCCAGGGTACTTC.

The CDR3 DNA follows: TGTGCCACCAGCTCGCGGCAGCGAGTCTACGAGCAGTACTTC. It is translated as CATSSRQRVYEQYF. This rearrangement joins TRBV15 to TRBJ2-7; D gene uncertain. The CDR3 consists of 14 residues. Trimming pared 5 bases from V and 3 bases from J, leaving 14 bases between. Germline CDR1 is LNHNV and CDR2 is YYDKDF (reference sequence).

The CDR3 here is CAWRGTQSYNEQFF. Here the CDR3 DNA reads TGTGCCTGGAGGGGGACACAATCCTACAATGAGCAGTTCTTC. The chain joins TRBV30 to TRBJ2-1; tentative D call: TRBD1 (6 bases). The CDR3 runs 14 residues. Trimming left V 3 bases short and J 1 base short, with 10 bases between. Germline V gene sequence: CDR1 GTSNPN, CDR2 SVGIG (reference sequence). Variable domain in full (rest from reference TRBV30 and TRBJ2-1): SQTIHQWPATLVQPVGSPLSLECTVEGTSNPNLYWYRQAAGRGLQLLFYSVGIGQISSEVPQNLSASRPQDRQFILSSKKLLLSDSGFYLCAWRGTQSYNEQFFGPGTRLTVL.

This clonotype was observed a handful of times. This chain connects TRBV28 to TRBJ2-3, with D possibly being TRBD1 or TRBD2 (6 bases each). This CDR3 region has 16 residues. Trimming shortened V by 6 bases and J by 1 base, and 17 bases separated the two germline ends. The germline V gene encodes CDR1 MDHEN and CDR2 SYDVKM. The CDR3 DNA follows: TGTGCCAGCAGACAAGGGGGGCGGGAAGGCACAGATACGCAGTATTTT. Translation gives CASRQGGREGTDTQYF.

Ten or more counts support this clonotype. The junction departs from the called germline gene at one end, perhaps through a read error. The chain has TRBV5-1 and TRBJ1-1, with unresolved D. CDR1 and CDR2 (germline): SGHRS, YFSETQ. The CDR3 has 13 residues. CDR3 in amino acids: CASSLDQNTEAFF. The CDR3 DNA sequence: TGTGCCAGCAGCTTAGACCAGAACACTGAAGCTTTCTTT.